The 20 T cell receptor beta chains listed next were all sequenced from one sample in a study of vaccination and CD4 T cells after COVID-19. For these receptors, no antigen is known. Treatment given: roughly ten-day PBMC culture with coronavirus spike peptide pools or control peptides (ViraFEST assay). At the Johns Hopkins FTIC core, DNA taken from cultured CD4+ T cells was sequenced by way of the Oncomine TCR Beta short-read assay. Via MiXCR, TCRdb re-called the PCR reads, giving one row per CDR3 protein. The sample lists approximately 11,000 distinct CDR3 sequences, approximately 40% occurring once. What was sequenced was CD4+ T cells from blood, cultured in vitro. These receptors were obtained from a human donor who had recovered from COVID-19.

This clonotype was seen more than once but under ten times. The chain uses TRBV7-2 and TRBJ1-6; a possible D gene is TRBD1 (6 bases). Germline V gene sequence: CDR1 SGHTA, CDR2 FQGNSA. The CDR3 has 14 amino acids. V lost 3 bases and J 8 bases, leaving 11 bases between the germline ends. The CDR3 loop is CASSLDSIDSPLHF. The CDR3 region has the DNA TGTGCCAGCAGCTTGGACAGCATCGATTCACCCCTCCACTTT.

This clonotype qualifies as medium-sized. The chain is built from TRBV27 and TRBJ1-6; D unresolved. Germline V gene data show CDR1 as MNHEY and CDR2 as SMNVEV (reference sequence). This CDR3 comprises 13 residues. Trimming left V 7 bases short and J 3 bases short, with 7 bases between. The CDR3 region has the DNA TGTGCCAGCACAGGTCACTATAATTCACCCCTCCACTTT. This encodes CASTGHYNSPLHF.

The rearrangement links TRBV11-2 to TRBJ2-4, with D maybe TRBD1 (6 bases). V lost 5 bases and J 6 bases, leaving 11 bases between the germline ends. CDR1 and CDR2 from the germline V gene are SGHAT and FQNNGV. The CDR3 length is 13 residues. This CDR3 is CASSRVDRNIQYF. In nucleotides, the CDR3 is TGTGCCAGCAGCCGCGTGGACAGAAACATTCAGTACTTC.

V is TRBV20-1 and J is TRBJ1-1, with a tentative D call TRBD1 (6 bases). The germline CDR1 and CDR2 sequences are DFQATT and SNEGSKA (reference sequence). Trimming cost V 4 bases and J 0 bases, with 15 bases left between them. This CDR3 contains 15 residues. CDR3 DNA: TGCAGTGCTACTCCGACAGGACTTATGAACACTGAAGCTTTCTTT. It specifies CSATPTGLMNTEAFF.

This chain uses TRBV24-1 with TRBJ1-2, with D unclear. The V gene's germline CDR1 is KGHDR and CDR2 SFDVKD. With 3 bases removed from V and 3 bases from J, the gap between germline ends came to 7 bases. The CDR3 consists of 13 residues. The CDR3 protein is CATSDGGYYGYTF. The CDR3 nucleotides read TGTGCCACCAGTGATGGAGGGTACTATGGCTACACCTTC.

This sequence joins TRBV10-1 and TRBJ2-2; weak D call: TRBD1 (6 bases). The CDR3 has 13 residues. The germline V and J ends were trimmed by 6 bases and 5 bases, with 10 bases remaining between them. Germline values: CDR1 WNHNN, CDR2 SYGVQD (reference sequence). The CDR3 nucleotides are TGCGCCAGCAGGGACAGAGAGACCGGGGAGCTGTTTTTT. Its protein product is CASRDRETGELFF.

In this sample, this clonotype turned up a few times. The rearrangement joins TRBV20-1 to TRBJ1-5; maybe TRBD1 (6 bases). This CDR3 has 13 amino acids. CDR1 DFQATT and CDR2 SNEGSKA come from the germline V gene (reference sequence). V was shortened by 6 bases and J by 2 bases, with 11 bases between the two germline ends. The CDR3 region has the DNA TGCAGTGCAGCGGGGGCTCGCAATCAGCCCCAGCATTTT. It yields the protein CSAAGARNQPQHF.

In this sample, this clonotype turned up a few times. This chain links TRBV28 with TRBJ1-1; D uncertain. The germline V gene has CDR1 MDHEN and CDR2 SYDVKM. V gave up 5 bases and J gave up 7 bases, with 14 bases separating them. The CDR3 contains 13 residues. CDR3 sequence: CASSTPNKNEAFF. CDR3 nucleotide sequence: TGTGCCAGCAGTACCCCGAACAAGAATGAAGCTTTCTTT. Full variable domain (rest looked up from reference TRBV28 and TRBJ1-1): DVKVTQSSRYLVKRTGEKVFLECVQDMDHENMFWYRQDPGLGLRLIYFSYDVKMKEKGDIPEGYSVSREKKERFSLILESASTNQTSMYLCASSTPNKNEAFFGQGTRLTVV.

This clonotype was recorded a few times. The chain recombines TRBV27 with TRBJ2-3, with 10 bases that match TRBD2. The CDR3 consists of 18 residues. Per germline, CDR1 MNHEY and CDR2 SMNVEV (reference sequence). Losses at the gene ends were 0 bases for V and 6 bases for J; bases not matched to a gene: 12. The CDR3 DNA follows: TGTGCCAGCAGTTTATCCACGCCAAGCGGGGGGGCAAGGGATACGCAGTATTTT. It translates to CASSLSTPSGGARDTQYF.

In its sample, this clonotype was seen a few times. The chain links TRBV27 to TRBJ1-5; D not certain. Deletions cut 4 bases from V and 3 bases from J, with 16 bases between. This CDR3 spans 16 amino acids. Looked up from germline, CDR1 is MNHEY and CDR2 is SMNVEV (reference sequence). The CDR3 DNA is TGTGCCAGCAGTTCCCGTCGCTCGGGCAACAATCAGCCCCAGCATTTT. This codes for CASSSRRSGNNQPQHF.

This sequence joins TRBV2 and TRBJ2-1; D might be TRBD1 (7 bases). Trimming cost V 5 bases and J 9 bases, with 14 bases left between them. Germline V gene data show CDR1 as SNHLY and CDR2 as FYNNEI. This CDR3 has 13 residues. The CDR3 loop is CASSSRQGGEQFF. In nucleotides, the CDR3 is TGTGCCAGCAGTTCCCGACAGGGAGGTGAGCAGTTCTTC.

This rearrangement joins TRBV7-2 to TRBJ2-4; TRBD2 aligns across 8 bases. Trimming took 1 base from V and 3 from J; bases not matched to a gene: 5. From germline, CDR1 is SGHTA and CDR2 FQGNSA. The CDR3 length is 16 residues. CDR3 bases: TGTGCCAGCAGCTTAGTGGCGGGGGGAGGCAAAAACATTCAGTACTTC. This translates into CASSLVAGGGKNIQYF.

The V and J genes are TRBV5-1 and TRBJ1-1, with D uncertain. CDR3 length: 15 amino acids. Trimming removed 0 bases at V and 3 bases at J, with 12 bases between. Looked up from germline, CDR1 is SGHRS and CDR2 is YFSETQ. In DNA, the CDR3 is TGCGCCAGCAGCTTGGCGGGGAGGTCGGACACTGAAGCTTTCTTT. It translates to CASSLAGRSDTEAFF.

The CDR3 is CASSPIPQGNTGELFF. The CDR3 DNA follows: TGTGCCAGCTCACCAATCCCCCAGGGAAACACCGGGGAGCTGTTTTTT. This chain uses TRBV18 with TRBJ2-2; weak D call: TRBD1 (5 bases). The V end lost 2 bases, the J end lost 2 bases, and 12 bases lay between the germline ends. This CDR3 has 16 residues. Germline values: CDR1 KGHSH, CDR2 LQKENI.

The chain recombines TRBV28 with TRBJ1-5; D not resolved. V was trimmed by 3 bases and J by 3 bases, leaving 9 bases between them. CDR3 length equals 14 residues. The germline CDR1 and CDR2 sequences are MDHEN and SYDVKM. The CDR3 reads CASSLVQNNQPQHF. The CDR3 DNA reads as TGTGCCAGCAGTTTGGTACAAAACAATCAGCCCCAGCATTTT.

The chain couples TRBV20-1 to TRBJ2-7; the match to TRBD2 covers 12 bases. Germline V lookup: CDR1 DFQATT, CDR2 SNEGSKA (reference sequence). There are 19 residues in the CDR3. V lost 3 bases, J lost 0 bases, and 15 bases stayed unmatched. The CDR3 DNA reads as TGCAGTGCTAGTCAGATAAGAACTAGCGGGGGGATTAGCTCCTACGAGCAGTACTTC. This codes for CSASQIRTSGGISSYEQYF.

V and J are TRBV28 and TRBJ1-5, with unresolved D. CDR3 length equals 15 residues. V lost 10 bases and J 2 bases, leaving 18 bases between the germline ends. Germline loops: CDR1 MDHEN, CDR2 SYDVKM. CDR3 bases: TGTGCCATCCCAGCCGGACCGAACGGCAATCAGCCCCAGCATTTT. Residues: CAIPAGPNGNQPQHF.

This clonotype showed up just once. J is TRBJ1-3 and V is TRBV6-1; no firm D call. Germline V lookup: CDR1 MNHNS, CDR2 SASEGT. This CDR3 is 15 amino acids long. The V end lost 0 bases, the J end lost 2 bases, and 8 bases lay between the germline ends. The CDR3 region has the DNA TGTGCCAGCAGTGAAGCGCACGGGCCTGGAAACACCATATATTTT. As protein: CASSEAHGPGNTIYF.

This chain connects TRBV12-3 or TRBV12-4 to TRBJ2-3; the D gene is possibly TRBD1 (5 bases). The CDR3 spans 15 residues. V was clipped by 6 bases and J by 6 bases, with 19 bases between them. Written as DNA, the CDR3 is TGTGCCAGCAGACCCCACTGGGGCGGACGGGATACGCAGTATTTT. This encodes CASRPHWGGRDTQYF.

This clonotype appeared a few times. J is TRBJ2-5 and V is TRBV20-1; no clear D. Germline CDR1 reads DFQATT; CDR2 reads SNEGSKA (reference sequence). There are 11 residues in the CDR3. Deletions cut 3 bases from V and 7 bases from J, with 9 bases between. In DNA form, the CDR3 reads TGCAGTGCTAGCTCACGAGGGACCCAGTACTTC. Translated, it gives CSASSRGTQYF.